This T cell receptor (beta chain) is drawn from a study of T-cell reconstitution after alpha-beta-depleted transplantation in children. Study-level points and caveats: For some patients, TCRbeta diversity was high at day 60 because of recipient T cells and thymic progenitors that survived. T-cell counts and diversity at one year following transplant were attributed mainly to newly produced T cells. Several hundred rapidly expanded clones from non-depleted graft cells reportedly supplied alpha-beta T cells about two months post-transplant.

Molecular barcoding with unique molecular identifiers was used for the TCRbeta library. TCRdb reanalysed the PCR reads using MiXCR and keeps one entry per CDR3 protein. The repertoire has approximately 50,000 distinct CDR3 sequences, less than 6% of them found once; the top ten carry 30%. This clonotype showed up many times. Its antigen is unknown. V shed 6 bases and J shed 1 base, with 15 bases lying between them. The CDR3 has 14 amino acids. Germline V CDR1 and CDR2: DFQATT, SNEGSKA (reference sequence). The sample in question was PBMCs, mostly from graft donor cells, obtained 60 days after TCRalphabeta/CD19-depleted stem cell transplant. The rearrangement uses TRBV20-1 and TRBJ2-5, with D hard to call. The receptor was derived from a female patient aged 2-10 years who had a stem cell transplant for aplastic anemia, so the T cells may come from the graft donor. CDR3 nucleotides: TGCAGTGCCAGGTTTGCTCCGCTCCAAGAGACCCAGTACTTC. Translation: CSARFAPLQETQYF.